This T cell receptor (beta chain) was retrieved from a study of T-cell reconstitution after alpha-beta-depleted transplantation in children. Only a few counts were recorded for this clonotype. This CDR3 region has 13 residues. Trimming left V 2 bases short and J 1 base short, with 6 bases between. Looked up from germline, CDR1 is MNHEY and CDR2 is SVGAGI. Unique molecular identifiers were incorporated when the TCRbeta library was constructed. TCRdb re-analysed the PCR reads in MiXCR, keeping a single row per CDR3 protein. The sample lists approximately 99,000 distinct CDR3 sequences; approximately 6.4% were seen once.

The starting material was PBMCs, mostly from graft donor cells, obtained 360 days after TCRalphabeta/CD19-depleted stem cell transplant. V and J are TRBV6-5 and TRBJ2-7; the D gene is possibly TRBD2 (5 bases). The sequence derives from a male patient between 2 and 10 years old who had a stem cell transplant for acute lymphoblastic leukemia, so the T cells may come from the graft donor. The CDR3 loop is CASSYRGSYEQYF. Written as DNA, the CDR3 is TGTGCCAGCAGTTACCGGGGTTCCTACGAGCAGTACTTC.